The clone carrying this T cell receptor (beta chain) was counted between two and nine times. TCRdb reanalysed the RT-PCR reads using MiXCR and keeps one entry per CDR3 protein. Among fewer than 800,000 distinct CDR3 sequences listed, more than 13% were seen once. The CDR3 has 13 residues. Trimming took off 5 bases at V and 6 bases at J, with 13 bases between the two ends. The germline gives CDR1 SGHAT, CDR2 FQNNGV. The TCR originated in a female donor in good health, serving as a healthy control. The chain has TRBV11-2 and TRBJ1-2, with D possibly matching TRBD1 (6 bases). Material: memory CD4+ T cells from blood. The CDR3 region has the DNA TGTGCCAGCAGCATACAGGGTACGGATGGCTACACCTTC. This sequence encodes CASSIQGTDGYTF. The full variable domain, with the rest looked up from reference TRBV11-2 and TRBJ1-2, is EAGVAQSPRYKIIEKRQSVAFWCNPISGHATLYWYQQILGQGPKLLIQFQNNGVVDDSQLPKDRFSAERLKGVDSTLKIQPAKLEDSAVYLCASSIQGTDGYTFGSGTRLTVV.